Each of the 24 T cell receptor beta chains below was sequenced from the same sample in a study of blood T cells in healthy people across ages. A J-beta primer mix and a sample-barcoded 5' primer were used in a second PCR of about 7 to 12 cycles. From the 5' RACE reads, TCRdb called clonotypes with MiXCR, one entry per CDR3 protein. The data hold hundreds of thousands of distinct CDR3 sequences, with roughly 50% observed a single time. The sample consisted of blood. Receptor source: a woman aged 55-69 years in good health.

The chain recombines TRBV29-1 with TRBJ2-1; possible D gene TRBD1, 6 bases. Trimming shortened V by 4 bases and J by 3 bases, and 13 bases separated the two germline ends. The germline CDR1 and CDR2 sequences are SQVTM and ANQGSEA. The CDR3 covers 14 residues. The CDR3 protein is CSVVGALLYNEQFF. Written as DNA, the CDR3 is TGCAGCGTTGTGGGGGCTCTCCTCTACAATGAGCAGTTCTTC.

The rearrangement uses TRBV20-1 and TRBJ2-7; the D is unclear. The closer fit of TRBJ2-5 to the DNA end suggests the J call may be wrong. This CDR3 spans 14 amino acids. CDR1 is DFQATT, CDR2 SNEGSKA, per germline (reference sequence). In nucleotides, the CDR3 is TGCAGTGCTAGAGATCAAGTAGTGGGGGAGACCCAGTACTTC. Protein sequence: CSARDQVVGETQYF.

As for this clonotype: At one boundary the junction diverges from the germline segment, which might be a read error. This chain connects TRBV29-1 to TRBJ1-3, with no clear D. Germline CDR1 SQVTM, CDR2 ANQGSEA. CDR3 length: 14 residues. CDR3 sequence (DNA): TGCAGCGTAGCCGACGGAATACCTGGAACCACCATATATTTT. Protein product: CSVADGIPGTTIYF.

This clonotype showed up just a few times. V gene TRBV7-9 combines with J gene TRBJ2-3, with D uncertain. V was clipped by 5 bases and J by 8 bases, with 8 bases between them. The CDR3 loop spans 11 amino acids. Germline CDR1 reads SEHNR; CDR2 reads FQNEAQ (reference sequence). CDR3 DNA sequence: TGTGCCAGCAGCGCCCTCGGTACGCAGTATTTT. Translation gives CASSALGTQYF. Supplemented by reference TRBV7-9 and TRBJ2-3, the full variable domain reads DTGVSQNPRHKITKRGQNVTFRCDPISEHNRLYWYRQTLGQGPEFLTYFQNEAQLEKSRLLSDRFSAERPKGSFSTLEIQRTEQGDSAMYLCASSALGTQYFGPGTRLTVL.

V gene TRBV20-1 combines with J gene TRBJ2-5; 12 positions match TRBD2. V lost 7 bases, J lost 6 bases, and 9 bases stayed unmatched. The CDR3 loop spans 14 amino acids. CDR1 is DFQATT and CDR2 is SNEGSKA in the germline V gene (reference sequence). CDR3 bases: TGCAGTGTGCCGTCCCTAGCGGGAGGGAAGACCCAGTACTTC. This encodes CSVPSLAGGKTQYF.

CDR3 sequence: CASSATSGSWKTQYF. As DNA, the CDR3 is TGTGCCAGCAGCGCAACTAGCGGGAGTTGGAAGACCCAGTACTTC. The chain is built from TRBV11-2 and TRBJ2-7; TRBD2 aligns across 11 bases. The J call is doubtful: the DNA matches TRBJ2-5 better. Looked up from germline, CDR1 is SGHAT and CDR2 is FQNNGV. This CDR3 contains 15 residues.

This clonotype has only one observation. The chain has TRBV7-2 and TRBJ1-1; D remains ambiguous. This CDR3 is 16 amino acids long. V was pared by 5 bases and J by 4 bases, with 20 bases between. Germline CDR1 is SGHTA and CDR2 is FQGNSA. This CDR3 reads CASSQTIRGVLTEAFF. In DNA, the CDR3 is TGTGCCAGCAGCCAAACTATACGTGGAGTACTCACTGAAGCTTTCTTT. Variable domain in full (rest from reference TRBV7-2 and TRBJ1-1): GAGVSQSPSNKVTEKGKDVELRCDPISGHTALYWYRQSLGQGLEFLIYFQGNSAPDKSGLPSDRFSAERTGGSVSTLTIQRTQQEDSAVYLCASSQTIRGVLTEAFFGQGTRLTVV.

Here the CDR3 DNA reads TGCAGTGCTCCCCCTCGGGGGGGGAGCGAGCAGTACTTC. Protein: CSAPPRGGSEQYF. This chain uses TRBV20-1 with TRBJ2-7, with 8 bases lining up with TRBD2. V dropped 5 bases and J dropped 6; count of bases not matched to a gene: 9. The CDR3 covers 13 residues. The V gene's germline CDR1 is DFQATT and CDR2 SNEGSKA (reference sequence).

As DNA, the CDR3 is TGTGCCAGCAGCTCCCGGGGTTTGCAGTTCTTC. Protein: CASSSRGLQFF. The chain recombines TRBV5-6 with TRBJ2-1; weak D call: TRBD2 (5 bases). The length of the CDR3 is 11 residues. From germline, CDR1 is SGHDT and CDR2 YYEEEE. The ends were cut back, 3 bases at V and 12 bases at J, with 10 bases in the middle.

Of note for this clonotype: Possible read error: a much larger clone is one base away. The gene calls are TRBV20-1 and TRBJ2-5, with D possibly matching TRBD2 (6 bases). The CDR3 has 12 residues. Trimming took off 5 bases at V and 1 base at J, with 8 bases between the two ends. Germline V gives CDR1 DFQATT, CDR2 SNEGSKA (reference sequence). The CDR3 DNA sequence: TGCAGTGCTGGAGGGGTCCAAGAGACCCAGTACTTC. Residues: CSAGGVQETQYF.

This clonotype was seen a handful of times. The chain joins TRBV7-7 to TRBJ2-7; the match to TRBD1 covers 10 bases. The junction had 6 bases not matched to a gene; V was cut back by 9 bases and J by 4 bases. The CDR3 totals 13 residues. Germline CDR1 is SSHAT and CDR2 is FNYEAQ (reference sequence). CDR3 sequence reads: CARYRDRGYEQYF. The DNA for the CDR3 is TGTGCCAGATACCGGGACAGGGGTTACGAGCAGTACTTC.

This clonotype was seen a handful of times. The CDR3 region is CSVADRGAYNEQFF. CDR3 nucleotide sequence: TGCAGCGTGGCGGACAGGGGCGCCTACAATGAGCAGTTCTTC. The chain joins TRBV29-1 to TRBJ2-1; 9 positions match TRBD1. The CDR3 extends over 14 amino acids. V was pared by 6 bases and J by 2 bases, with 5 bases of the junction left unmatched. CDR1 is SQVTM and CDR2 is ANQGSEA in the germline V gene.

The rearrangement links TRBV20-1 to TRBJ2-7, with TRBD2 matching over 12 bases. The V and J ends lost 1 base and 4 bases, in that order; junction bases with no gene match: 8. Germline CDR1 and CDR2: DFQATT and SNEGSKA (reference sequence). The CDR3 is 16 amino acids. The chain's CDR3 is CSARAASGRAGYEQYF. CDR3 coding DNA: TGCAGTGCTAGAGCTGCTAGCGGGAGGGCCGGATACGAGCAGTACTTC.

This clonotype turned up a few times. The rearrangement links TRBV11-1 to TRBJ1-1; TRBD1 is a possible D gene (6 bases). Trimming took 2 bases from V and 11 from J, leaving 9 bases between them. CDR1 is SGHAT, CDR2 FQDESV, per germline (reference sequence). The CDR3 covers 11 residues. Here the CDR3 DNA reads TGTGCCAGCAGCTTAACGGGGGCGGCTTTCTTT. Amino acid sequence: CASSLTGAAFF.

The CDR3 is CSAAQAVGEQYF. Written as DNA, the CDR3 is TGCAGTGCCGCTCAGGCGGTGGGAGAGCAGTACTTC. The rearrangement uses TRBV20-1 and TRBJ2-7, with D hard to call. The CDR3 covers 12 residues. Looked up from germline, CDR1 is DFQATT and CDR2 is SNEGSKA (reference sequence). Trimming cost V 6 bases and J 7 bases, with 16 bases left between them.

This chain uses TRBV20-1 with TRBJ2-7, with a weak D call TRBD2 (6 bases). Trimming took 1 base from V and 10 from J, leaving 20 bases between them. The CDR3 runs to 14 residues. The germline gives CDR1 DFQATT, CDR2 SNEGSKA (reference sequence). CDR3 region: CSARAVRGEDTQYF. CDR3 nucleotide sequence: TGCAGTGCTAGAGCCGTTCGCGGGGAGGACACCCAGTACTTC.

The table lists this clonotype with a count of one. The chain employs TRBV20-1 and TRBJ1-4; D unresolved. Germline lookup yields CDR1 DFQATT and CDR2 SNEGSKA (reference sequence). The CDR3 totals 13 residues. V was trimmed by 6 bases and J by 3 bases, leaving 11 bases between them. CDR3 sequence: CSAEGRANEKLFF. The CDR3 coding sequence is TGCAGTGCGGAGGGCCGTGCTAATGAAAAACTGTTTTTT.

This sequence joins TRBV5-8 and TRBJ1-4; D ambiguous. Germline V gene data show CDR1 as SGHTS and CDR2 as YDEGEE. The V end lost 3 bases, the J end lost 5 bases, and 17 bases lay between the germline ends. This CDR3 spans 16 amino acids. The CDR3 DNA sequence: TGTGCCAGCAGCTCCAGCCGCGGACGGGCGAATGAAAAACTGTTTTTT. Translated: CASSSSRGRANEKLFF.

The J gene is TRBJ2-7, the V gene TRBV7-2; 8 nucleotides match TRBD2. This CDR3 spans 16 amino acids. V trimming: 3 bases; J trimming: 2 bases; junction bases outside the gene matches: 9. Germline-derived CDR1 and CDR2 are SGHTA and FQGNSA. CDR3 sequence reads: CASSFLTGGRPYEQYF. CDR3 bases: TGTGCCAGCAGCTTTTTAACGGGAGGGCGCCCCTACGAGCAGTACTTC.

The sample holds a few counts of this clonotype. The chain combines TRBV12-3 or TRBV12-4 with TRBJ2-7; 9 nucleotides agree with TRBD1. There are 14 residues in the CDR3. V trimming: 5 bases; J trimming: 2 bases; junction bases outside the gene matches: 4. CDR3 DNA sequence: TGTGCCAGCAGTATCGGACAGGGGCCCTACGAGCAGTACTTC. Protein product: CASSIGQGPYEQYF.

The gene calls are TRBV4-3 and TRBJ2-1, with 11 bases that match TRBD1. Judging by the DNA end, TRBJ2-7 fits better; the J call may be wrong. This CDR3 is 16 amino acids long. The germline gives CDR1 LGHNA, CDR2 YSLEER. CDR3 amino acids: CASSQGPGQGEDEQYF. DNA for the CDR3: TGCGCCAGCAGCCAAGGACCGGGACAGGGGGAAGATGAGCAGTACTTC.

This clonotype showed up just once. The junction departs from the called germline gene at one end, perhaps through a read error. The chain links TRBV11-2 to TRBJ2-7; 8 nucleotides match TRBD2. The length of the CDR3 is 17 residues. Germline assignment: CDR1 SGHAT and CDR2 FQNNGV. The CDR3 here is CAGSLAWRGRKTYEQYF. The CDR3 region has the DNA TGTGCCGGCAGCTTAGCATGGCGCGGGAGGAAGACCTACGAGCAGTACTTC.

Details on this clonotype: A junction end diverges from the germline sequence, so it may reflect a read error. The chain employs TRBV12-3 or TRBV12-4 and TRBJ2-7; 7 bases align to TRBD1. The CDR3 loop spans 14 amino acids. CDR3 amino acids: CVSRLQGHSYEQYF. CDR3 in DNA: TGTGTCAGCAGGCTACAGGGGCACTCCTACGAGCAGTACTTC.

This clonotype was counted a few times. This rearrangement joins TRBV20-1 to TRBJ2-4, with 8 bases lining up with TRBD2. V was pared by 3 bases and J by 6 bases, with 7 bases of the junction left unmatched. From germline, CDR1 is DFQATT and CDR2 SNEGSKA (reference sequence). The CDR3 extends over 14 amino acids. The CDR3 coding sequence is TGCAGTGCTAGTCTCGGACTAGCATCAAACATTCAGTACTTC. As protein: CSASLGLASNIQYF.